Below are 17 T cell receptor beta chains sequenced from a single sample in a study of cytomegalovirus exposure and HLA in healthy donors. PCR was performed using 60 Vbeta and 13 Jbeta primers. Profiling relied on immunoSEQ multiplex PCR, and the TCRdb table lists in-frame clones only, not all of them. This sample has about 160,000 clones, with about 79% found just once. Material: PBMCs. These receptors all come from a man aged 45-65 years in good health and CMV-seropositive.

The chain links TRBV29-1 to TRBJ2-1; TRBD1 might be the D (6 bases). The germline CDR1 and CDR2 sequences are SQVTM and ANQGSEA. CDR3 length equals 14 residues. V dropped 1 base and J dropped 5 bases, with 12 bases sitting between them. This chain's CDR3 is CSVEGGQINNEQFF. The CDR3 nucleotides read TGCAGCGTTGAAGGGGGGCAGATCAACAATGAGCAGTTCTTC.

V is TRBV19 and J is TRBJ1-1, with TRBD1 identical over 7 bases. This CDR3 comprises 14 residues. J lost 7 bases, V lost 7 bases, and 12 bases had no gene match. The V gene's germline CDR1 is LNHDA and CDR2 SQIVND (reference sequence). CDR3: CASKGGQLLREAFF. The CDR3 DNA reads as TGTGCCAGTAAAGGGGGACAGTTACTTCGTGAAGCTTTCTTT.

This chain connects TRBV6-1 to TRBJ1-5; no definite D call. V was clipped by 5 bases and J by 1 base, with 6 bases between them. Per germline, CDR1 MNHNS and CDR2 SASEGT. CDR3 length: 13 amino acids. The CDR3 DNA follows: TGTGCCAGCAGTTCCGTAAGCAATCAGCCCCAGCATTTT. As protein: CASSSVSNQPQHF.

The chain employs TRBV6-1 and TRBJ2-1, with TRBD2 matching 13 bases. The CDR3 contains 14 residues. Germline V CDR1 and CDR2: MNHNS, SASEGT. Trimming took 4 bases from V and 9 from J; bases not matched to a gene: 3. CDR3 residues: CASSGLAGGGEQFF. In DNA form, the CDR3 reads TGTGCCAGCAGTGGACTAGCGGGAGGCGGTGAGCAGTTCTTC.

This clone was seen a handful of times. V usage is TRBV4-2 and J usage is TRBJ1-6; D is undetermined. From germline, CDR1 is LGHNA and CDR2 YNFKEQ. This CDR3 is built from 15 residues. V shed 0 bases and J shed 7 bases, with 10 bases lying between them. The CDR3 loop is CASSQEEGTNSPLHF. In DNA, the CDR3 is TGTGCCAGCAGCCAAGAGGAGGGAACAAATTCACCCCTCCACTTT.

This sequence joins TRBV6-5 and TRBJ2-1; 9 nucleotides align to TRBD1. Per germline, CDR1 MNHEY and CDR2 SVGAGI. This CDR3 spans 15 amino acids. Unmatched junction bases numbered 5, after V lost 4 bases and J lost 4 bases. The CDR3 nucleotides read TGTGCCAGCAGTTGGCGACAGGGGGGGTACAATGAGCAGTTCTTC. Translation gives CASSWRQGGYNEQFF.

CDR3 amino acids: CASSLRAGTSGTSTDTQYF. The CDR3 DNA sequence: TGCGCCAGCAGCTTGAGGGCCGGGACTAGCGGGACGAGCACAGATACGCAGTATTTT. The chain carries TRBV5-1 and TRBJ2-3, with TRBD2 matching 13 bases. V lost 1 base and J lost 0; bases outside the gene matches: 8. CDR1 and CDR2 from the germline V gene are SGHRS and YFSETQ. This CDR3 contains 19 residues.

The chain recombines TRBV10-2 with TRBJ1-2, with 10 bases aligning to TRBD1. The trim removed 4 bases at V and 2 bases at J, leaving 1 base unmatched. This CDR3 has 14 residues. CDR1 is WSHSY and CDR2 is SAAADI in the germline V gene. Here the CDR3 reads CASSAGQGNYGYTF. The CDR3 bases are TGCGCCAGCAGTGCGGGACAGGGGAACTATGGCTACACCTTC.

The chain has TRBV5-6 and TRBJ1-2, with unresolved D. The CDR3 spans 15 residues. Germline V gives CDR1 SGHDT, CDR2 YYEEEE. Trimming shortened V by 4 bases and J by 3 bases, and 16 bases separated the two germline ends. This chain's CDR3 is CASSAVGSSYYGYTF. As DNA, the CDR3 is TGTGCCAGCAGCGCCGTGGGCAGCTCCTACTATGGCTACACCTTC. The whole variable domain, remainder taken from reference TRBV5-6 and TRBJ1-2, is DAGVTQSPTHLIKTRGQQVTLRCSPKSGHDTVSWYQQALGQGPQFIFQYYEEEERQRGNFPDRFSGHQFPNYSSELNVNALLLGDSALYLCASSAVGSSYYGYTFGSGTRLTVV.

The chain combines TRBV29-1 with TRBJ1-2; D is ambiguous. The CDR3 is 11 residues long. The germline CDR1 and CDR2 sequences are SQVTM and ANQGSEA. Trimming removed 3 bases from V and 3 bases from J, with 5 bases in between. CDR3 in amino acids: CSVESDYGYTF. In DNA form, the CDR3 reads TGCAGCGTTGAGTCAGACTATGGCTACACCTTC.

A single count supports this clone. CDR3 protein: CASGLPERSGQTMNTEAFF. CDR3 nucleotides: TGTGCTAGTGGTTTGCCCGAGAGGTCCGGACAGACGATGAACACTGAAGCTTTCTTT. The rearrangement joins TRBV12-5 to TRBJ1-1; possible D gene TRBD1, 6 bases. The germline V and J ends were trimmed by 2 bases and 0 bases, with 22 bases remaining between them. Germline V gives CDR1 LGHNT, CDR2 FRNRAP. CDR3 length: 19 residues.

The V call is TRBV7-8, the J call TRBJ1-2; 8 bases line up with TRBD1. J was trimmed by 5 bases and V by 2 bases; bases with no gene match: 7. Germline lookup yields CDR1 SGHVS and CDR2 FQNEAQ. There are 15 residues in the CDR3. CDR3 loop: CASSLLRTGTYGYTF. The CDR3 DNA is TGTGCCAGCAGCTTACTCCGGACAGGGACTTATGGCTACACCTTC.

The V and J genes are TRBV7-8 and TRBJ1-4; D might be TRBD1 (5 bases). The CDR3 contains 15 residues. CDR1 is SGHVS and CDR2 is FQNEAQ in the germline V gene. The ends were cut back, 5 bases at V and 7 bases at J, with 17 bases in the middle. The CDR3 sequence is CASSPMAGRSEKLFF. The CDR3 coding sequence is TGTGCCAGCAGCCCCATGGCGGGGCGAAGTGAAAAACTGTTTTTT.

This chain joins TRBV6-6 and TRBJ1-2; 8 nucleotides match TRBD1. After removal of 4 bases from V and 8 bases from J, the junction contained 12 bases not matched to a gene. This CDR3 is built from 15 residues. Germline loops: CDR1 MNHNY, CDR2 SVGAGI (reference sequence). The CDR3 spells CASSSLGQGAGGYTF. DNA of the CDR3: TGTGCCAGCAGTTCACTCGGGCAGGGGGCTGGCGGCTACACCTTC.

This chain connects TRBV5-1 to TRBJ2-2, with a possible D match to TRBD2 (5 bases). V was cut by 1 base and J by 6 bases, with 10 bases left in between. CDR1 is SGHRS and CDR2 is YFSETQ in the germline V gene. The CDR3 totals 14 residues. CDR3 sequence reads: CASSLILAPGELFF. CDR3 coding DNA: TGCGCCAGCAGCTTGATCCTAGCCCCCGGGGAGCTGTTTTTT.

V is TRBV4-2 and J is TRBJ2-7; the D gene is possibly TRBD2 (6 bases). The CDR3 has 14 amino acids. Germline CDR1 reads LGHNA; CDR2 reads YNFKEQ. With 3 bases removed from V and 5 bases from J, the gap between germline ends came to 14 bases. This CDR3 reads CASSQDRGLDEQYF. The CDR3 DNA reads as TGTGCCAGCAGCCAGGACCGGGGGTTGGACGAGCAGTACTTC.

The chain joins TRBV5-1 to TRBJ2-3; the match to TRBD2 covers 9 bases. The CDR3 totals 17 residues. Per germline, CDR1 SGHRS and CDR2 YFSETQ. J was trimmed by 0 bases and V by 0 bases; bases with no gene match: 5. The CDR3: CASSLVLAGASTDTQYF. In DNA form, the CDR3 reads TGCGCCAGCAGCTTGGTATTAGCGGGAGCAAGCACAGATACGCAGTATTTT.